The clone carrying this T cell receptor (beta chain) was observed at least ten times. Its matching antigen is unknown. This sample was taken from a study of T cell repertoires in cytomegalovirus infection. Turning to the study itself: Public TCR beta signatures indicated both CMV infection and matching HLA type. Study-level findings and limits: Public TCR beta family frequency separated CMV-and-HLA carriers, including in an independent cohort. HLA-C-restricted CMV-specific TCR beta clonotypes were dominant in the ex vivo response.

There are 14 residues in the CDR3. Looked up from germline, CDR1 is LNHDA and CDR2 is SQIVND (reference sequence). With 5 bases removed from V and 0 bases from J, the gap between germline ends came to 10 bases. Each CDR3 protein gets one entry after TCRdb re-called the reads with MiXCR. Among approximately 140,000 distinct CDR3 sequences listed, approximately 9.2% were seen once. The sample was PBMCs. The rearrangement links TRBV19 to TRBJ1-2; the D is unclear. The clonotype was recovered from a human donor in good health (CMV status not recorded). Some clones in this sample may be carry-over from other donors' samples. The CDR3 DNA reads TGTGCCAGTAGTGTGGACGGGACTAACTATGGCTACACCTTC. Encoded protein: CASSVDGTNYGYTF.